Listed here are 21 T cell receptor beta chains from one sample, sequenced in a study of blood T cell repertoires in COVID-19. Measured with immunoSEQ multiplex PCR; TCRdb has only the in-frame clones, and not every one. The sample contains around 160,000 clones, roughly nine tenths of which appear only once. Specimen: peripheral blood. The receptors here all came from a man aged 18 to 29 with COVID-19, enrolled during active disease.

The chain links TRBV19 to TRBJ2-7; the match to TRBD1 covers 9 bases. The CDR3 is 16 residues long. J lost 4 bases, V lost 3 bases, and 10 bases had no gene match. Looked up from germline, CDR1 is LNHDA and CDR2 is SQIVND (reference sequence). Here the CDR3 DNA reads TGTGCCAGTAGTATGATAAACAGGGGGCGCATATACGAGCAGTACTTC. Its translation: CASSMINRGRIYEQYF.

The chain recombines TRBV5-4 with TRBJ2-1; maybe TRBD2 (5 bases). The CDR3 sequence is 17 residues long. The germline gives CDR1 SGHNT, CDR2 YYREEE (reference sequence). Between the trimmed V and J ends, which lost 4 bases and 1 base, there was a span of 18 bases. The CDR3 region has the DNA TGTGCCAGCAGCCCAATGGCCACCGGGGTATCCTACAATGAGCAGTTCTTC. Its protein is CASSPMATGVSYNEQFF.

This chain uses TRBV29-1 with TRBJ2-7, with D perhaps TRBD1 (5 bases). Germline V lookup: CDR1 SQVTM, CDR2 ANQGSEA. The V end lost 3 bases, the J end lost 6 bases, and 15 bases lay between the germline ends. CDR3 length equals 13 residues. The CDR3 DNA sequence: TGCAGCGTTGACTTGCAGGGCCTAGGCGAGCAGTACTTC. It encodes CSVDLQGLGEQYF.

The table lists this clone with a count of one. This chain joins TRBV27 and TRBJ2-6; TRBD2 agrees at 8 bases. After removal of 7 bases from V and 0 bases from J, the junction contained 8 bases not matched to a gene. The CDR3 runs 17 residues. Germline CDR1 is MNHEY and CDR2 is SMNVEV (reference sequence). The CDR3 bases are TGTGCCAGCACCCGGGGGGGGGCAAACTCTGGGGCCAACGTCCTGACTTTC. This encodes CASTRGGANSGANVLTF.

This rearrangement joins TRBV19 to TRBJ2-1, with D uncertain. The CDR3 has 11 residues. The ends were cut back, 10 bases at V and 3 bases at J, with 7 bases in the middle. Germline V gene sequence: CDR1 LNHDA, CDR2 SQIVND (reference sequence). The CDR3 DNA sequence: TGTGCCACACGGGTCTACAATGAGCAGTTCTTC. Translating it yields CATRVYNEQFF.

The genes are TRBV28 and TRBJ2-7; 7 nucleotides line up with TRBD1. The V gene's germline CDR1 is MDHEN and CDR2 SYDVKM. The ends lost 5 bases at V and 5 bases at J; junction bases unmatched: 9. There are 14 residues in the CDR3. The CDR3 DNA reads TGTGCCAGCAGTAAGACAGGGCGGGTCCACGAGCAGTACTTC. It specifies CASSKTGRVHEQYF.

V usage is TRBV13 and J usage is TRBJ1-1; 7 positions agree with TRBD1. CDR3 length: 14 amino acids. Trimming at V came to 1 base and at J to 1 base, leaving 0 bases not matched to a gene. CDR1 is PRHDT and CDR2 is FYEKMQ in the germline V gene (reference sequence). The CDR3 sequence is CASSLDRGNTEAFF. The CDR3, as DNA: TGTGCCAGCAGCTTAGACAGGGGGAACACTGAAGCTTTCTTT.

This clone occurred a few times. The chain links TRBV7-9 to TRBJ2-2; D is ambiguous. V lost 5 bases and J 10 bases, leaving 8 bases between the germline ends. The germline V gene has CDR1 SEHNR and CDR2 FQNEAQ (reference sequence). The CDR3 consists of 11 residues. In DNA, the CDR3 is TGTGCCAGCAGCCCGCTACCGGAGCTGTTTTTT. Residues: CASSPLPELFF.

The CDR3 loop is CASSDPRRPGGRYEQYF. The DNA for the CDR3 is TGTGCCAGCAGTGATCCCCGGCGCCCCGGCGGGAGGTACGAGCAGTACTTC. The V gene is TRBV2, the J gene TRBJ2-7, with 8 bases that match TRBD2. The CDR3 spans 17 residues. V lost 3 bases to trimming and J lost 4 bases; unmatched junction nucleotides: 14. From germline, CDR1 is SNHLY and CDR2 FYNNEI.

This clone was picked up one time. The J gene is TRBJ2-2, the V gene TRBV2, with 10 bases identical to TRBD1. This CDR3 has 14 amino acids. Germline-derived CDR1 and CDR2 are SNHLY and FYNNEI. After removal of 7 bases from V and 5 bases from J, the junction contained 4 bases not matched to a gene. The CDR3 region is CASIRTGGTGELFF. The CDR3 region has the DNA TGTGCCAGCATTCGGACAGGGGGAACCGGGGAGCTGTTTTTT.

The J gene is TRBJ2-7, the V gene TRBV3-1 (or the pseudogene TRBV3-2); possibly TRBD2 for D (5 bases). The germline CDR1 and CDR2 sequences are LGHDT and YNNKEL (reference sequence). Trimming removed 3 bases from V and 0 bases from J, with 15 bases in between. The CDR3 length is 16 residues. The CDR3 DNA follows: TGTGCCAGCAGCCATCGATCACGGGATAGCTCCTACGAGCAGTACTTC. Its protein product is CASSHRSRDSSYEQYF.

The chain is built from TRBV2 and TRBJ1-1, with 9 bases identical to TRBD1. This CDR3 has 14 residues. From germline, CDR1 is SNHLY and CDR2 FYNNEI. J lost 1 base, V lost 6 bases, and 3 bases had no gene match. CDR3 coding DNA: TGTGCCAGCAGCACAGGGGGCAGGAACACTGAAGCTTTCTTT. This encodes CASSTGGRNTEAFF. Full variable domain (outside the CDR3, taken from reference TRBV2 and TRBJ1-1): EPEVTQTPSHQVTQMGQEVILRCVPISNHLYFYWYRQILGQKVEFLVSFYNNEISEKSEIFDDQFSVERPDGSNFTLKIRSTKLEDSAMYFCASSTGGRNTEAFFGQGTRLTVV.

This chain uses TRBV11-2 with TRBJ2-7; D possibly corresponds to TRBD1 (5 bases). Germline V gene sequence: CDR1 SGHAT, CDR2 FQNNGV. Trimming took off 4 bases at V and 2 bases at J, with 18 bases between the two ends. This CDR3 spans 16 amino acids. The CDR3: CASSSIRQTPTYEQYF. The CDR3 DNA sequence: TGTGCCAGCAGCTCGATTAGACAGACACCTACCTACGAGCAGTACTTC.

J is TRBJ1-5 and V is TRBV6-5; TRBD1 matches at 7 bases. V was pared by 6 bases and J by 0 bases, with 5 bases of the junction left unmatched. CDR1 and CDR2 (germline): MNHEY, SVGAGI. CDR3 length equals 15 residues. The CDR3 loop is CASRRTGISNQPQHF. The CDR3 coding sequence is TGTGCCAGCAGGCGGACAGGAATTAGCAATCAGCCCCAGCATTTT.

This sequence joins TRBV5-6 and TRBJ2-7; 7 positions agree with TRBD2. Germline CDR1 and CDR2: SGHDT and YYEEEE. This CDR3 has 15 amino acids. The ends lost 6 bases at V and 5 bases at J; junction bases unmatched: 14. CDR3 in amino acids: CASTPEGRESHEQYF. CDR3 DNA: TGTGCCAGCACCCCGGAGGGGCGGGAGTCCCACGAGCAGTACTTC.

The chain uses TRBV5-4 and TRBJ2-3, with 12 bases lining up with TRBD2. The CDR3 runs 17 residues. Germline CDR1 is SGHNT and CDR2 is YYREEE (reference sequence). V lost 3 bases to trimming and J lost 3 bases; unmatched junction nucleotides: 8. Here the CDR3 DNA reads TGTGCCAGCAGCTACCCCGGACTAGCGGGACCAACAGATACGCAGTATTTT. Protein: CASSYPGLAGPTDTQYF.

The rearrangement links TRBV7-2 to TRBJ1-5, with TRBD1 identical over 7 bases. This CDR3 has 14 residues. The V gene end was trimmed by 1 base and the J gene end by 10 bases; junction bases not matched to a gene: 7. The germline V gene encodes CDR1 SGHTA and CDR2 FQGNSA. CDR3 in DNA: TGTGCCAGCAGCTTAGTAGGGACAGATCGTCCCCAGCATTTT. Protein sequence: CASSLVGTDRPQHF. The full variable domain, its missing parts supplied by reference TRBV7-2 and TRBJ1-5, is GAGVSQSPSNKVTEKGKDVELRCDPISGHTALYWYRQSLGQGLEFLIYFQGNSAPDKSGLPSDRFSAERTGGSVSTLTIQRTQQEDSAVYLCASSLVGTDRPQHFGDGTRLSIL.

V usage is TRBV28 and J usage is TRBJ2-2, with TRBD2 as a possible D gene (6 bases). Germline CDR1 reads MDHEN; CDR2 reads SYDVKM. V gave up 7 bases and J gave up 5 bases, with 17 bases separating them. The CDR3 has 15 amino acids. The CDR3 nucleotides read TGTGCCAGCATCCCCGGCGGGGTGGGGACCGGGGAGCTGTTTTTT. Translating gives CASIPGGVGTGELFF.

The chain recombines TRBV28 with TRBJ1-5; 10 nucleotides line up with TRBD1. The V gene end was trimmed by 3 bases and the J gene end by 5 bases; junction bases not matched to a gene: 7. CDR1 is MDHEN and CDR2 is SYDVKM in the germline V gene. The CDR3 runs 16 residues. The CDR3 DNA is TGTGCCAGCAGTTTTGGCCCGGGGACAGGGGATCAGCCCCAGCATTTT. Translated: CASSFGPGTGDQPQHF.

This chain links TRBV27 with TRBJ2-7; D unclear. Germline CDR1 and CDR2: MNHEY and SMNVEV (reference sequence). This CDR3 contains 10 residues. For the CDR3, the DNA is TGTACCGCTGGCAGTTACGAGCAGTACTTC. It translates to CTAGSYEQYF.

This chain connects TRBV28 to TRBJ2-7, with 10 positions matching TRBD1. Germline CDR1 reads MDHEN; CDR2 reads SYDVKM. The ends lost 7 bases at V and 1 base at J; junction bases unmatched: 7. The CDR3 has 15 residues. The CDR3 DNA reads TGTGCCAGCACTATCGGACAGGGGGTTTCCTACGAGCAGTACTTC. As protein: CASTIGQGVSYEQYF.